The 7 T cell receptor beta chains listed next were all sequenced from one sample in a study of breast tumors, draining lymph nodes, adjacent tissues (dated by TCRdb to the mid-2010s). The lymph node samples were taken from the axillary draining lymph nodes of breast cancer patients. Library creation used multiplex PCR. Sequencing instrument: Illumina HiSeq 2000. The raw public data were reprocessed by TCRdb itself: fastp quality trimming at Q25, MiXCR clonotype calling, in-frame beta chains only. A single entry per CDR3 protein holds the most common genes and DNA from its merged rows. The sample has some 170,000 distinct CDR3 sequences on record, 25% to 40% of them singletons. The ten largest clones add up to around 3.5% of the sample. Sequencing was done on a sample of axillary lymph node tissue. These TCRs come from a female donor with breast cancer. Some clones in this sample may be carry-over from other donors' samples.

There are a few counts of this clonotype. The chain is built from TRBV20-1 and TRBJ1-1; 8 nucleotides align to TRBD1. Trimming cost V 5 bases and J 1 base; bases outside gene matches: 6. The CDR3 totals 14 residues. Germline loops: CDR1 DFQATT, CDR2 SNEGSKA (reference sequence). The CDR3 loop is CSAGSDRENTEAFF. The CDR3 nucleotides are TGCAGTGCTGGGTCGGACAGGGAGAACACTGAAGCTTTCTTT.

As concerns this clonotype: This may be a read error: a much more frequent sequence differs by one nucleotide. The rearrangement joins TRBV13 to TRBJ2-5; no firm D call. Trimming stripped 5 bases from V and 2 bases from J, with 15 bases between. The CDR3 contains 15 residues. Per germline, CDR1 PRHDT and CDR2 FYEKMQ (reference sequence). Here the CDR3 reads CASSTRRTPQETQYF. CDR3 nucleotide sequence: TGTGCCAGCAGCACGCGACGTACTCCTCAAGAGACCCAGTACTTC.

The V gene is TRBV6-5, the J gene TRBJ1-5; D is ambiguous. The CDR3 has 15 residues. The V end was cut by 6 bases, the J end by 0 bases, with 12 bases between. Germline lookup yields CDR1 MNHEY and CDR2 SVGAGI. The CDR3 sequence: CASRHRVLSNQPQHF. The CDR3 bases are TGTGCCAGCAGACATCGAGTTCTTAGCAATCAGCCCCAGCATTTT.

This clonotype was detected ten times or more. This chain joins TRBV11-2 and TRBJ2-5; 7 positions match TRBD1. The CDR3 runs 15 residues. V was pared by 1 base and J by 3 bases, with 5 bases of the junction left unmatched. CDR1 and CDR2 (germline): SGHAT, FQNNGV. CDR3 in amino acids: CASSLVVTGKETQYF. As DNA, the CDR3 is TGTGCCAGCAGCTTAGTGGTGACAGGGAAAGAGACCCAGTACTTC. Complete variable domain (other parts from reference TRBV11-2 and TRBJ2-5): EAGVAQSPRYKIIEKRQSVAFWCNPISGHATLYWYQQILGQGPKLLIQFQNNGVVDDSQLPKDRFSAERLKGVDSTLKIQPAKLEDSAVYLCASSLVVTGKETQYFGPGTRLLVL.

The table lists this clonotype with a few counts. This clone may be a read error of a much larger clone one base away. V usage is TRBV7-6 and J usage is TRBJ2-7; TRBD1 agrees at 9 bases. CDR1 SGHVS and CDR2 FNYEAQ come from the germline V gene. The CDR3 runs to 15 residues. This CDR3 is CASSLDRDRENEQHF. CDR3 sequence (DNA): TGTGCCAGCAGCTTAGACAGGGACAGGGAAAACGAGCAGCACTTC.

This clonotype was seen only a few times. The junction does not match germline at one end; this may be a read error. The J gene is TRBJ2-1, the V gene TRBV6-5; maybe TRBD1 (5 bases). Germline CDR1 reads MNHEY; CDR2 reads SVGAGI. CDR3 length: 13 residues. CDR3 nucleotides: TGTGCCAGCAGTCACTCCAGGGTGGCTGAGCAGTTCTTC. This codes for CASSHSRVAEQFF.

This clonotype was recorded many times. The chain combines TRBV9 with TRBJ2-2; TRBD1 matches at 8 bases. The CDR3 has 18 residues. V lost 4 bases, J lost 0 bases, and 11 bases stayed unmatched. The germline V gene encodes CDR1 SGDLS and CDR2 YYNGEE. CDR3 sequence: CASSRGQGVGANTGELFF. The CDR3 DNA follows: TGTGCCAGCAGCAGAGGACAGGGAGTGGGCGCGAACACCGGGGAGCTGTTTTTT. Together with reference TRBV9 and TRBJ2-2, the CDR3 gives the full variable domain: DSGVTQTPKHLITATGQRVTLRCSPRSGDLSVYWYQQSLDQGLQFLIQYYNGEERAKGNILERFSAQQFPDLHSELNLSSLELGDSALYFCASSRGQGVGANTGELFFGEGSRLTVL.